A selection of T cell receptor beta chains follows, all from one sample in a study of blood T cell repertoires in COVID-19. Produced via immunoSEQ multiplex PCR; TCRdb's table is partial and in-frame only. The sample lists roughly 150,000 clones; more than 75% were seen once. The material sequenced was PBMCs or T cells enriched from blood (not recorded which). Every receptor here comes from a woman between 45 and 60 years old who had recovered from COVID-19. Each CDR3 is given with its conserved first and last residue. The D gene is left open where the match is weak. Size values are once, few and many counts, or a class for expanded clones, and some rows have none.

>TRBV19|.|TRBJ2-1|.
TGTGCCAGTACCACCCTGGAGGAGACTGAGCAGTTCTTC
CASTTLEETEQFF
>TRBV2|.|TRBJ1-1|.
TGTGCCAGCAGACCGGACAGCTCGAACACTGAAGCTTTCTTT
CASRPDSSNTEAFF
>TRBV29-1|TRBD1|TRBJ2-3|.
TGCAGCGTCGATCGACAGGGGCCCACAGATACGCAGTATTTT
CSVDRQGPTDTQYF
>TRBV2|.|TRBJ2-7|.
TGTGCCAGCAGCGCGGACAGCCTACCTTATCGATACGAGCAGTACTTC
CASSADSLPYRYEQYF
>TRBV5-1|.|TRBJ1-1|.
TGCGCCAGCAGCTTTGAGATCGCGGCTGGAACTGAAGCTTTCTTT
CASSFEIAAGTEAFF
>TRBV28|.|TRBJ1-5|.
TGTGCCAGCAGTTTACTTCCGGGGGGCAATCAGCCCCAGCATTTT
CASSLLPGGNQPQHF
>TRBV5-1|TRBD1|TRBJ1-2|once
TGCGCCAGCAGCTTGGACAGGGGAACTGGTGGCTACACCTTC
CASSLDRGTGGYTF
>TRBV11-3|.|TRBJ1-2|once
TGTGCCAGCAGCTTATACAGGGAATGGAATGGCTACACCTTC
CASSLYREWNGYTF
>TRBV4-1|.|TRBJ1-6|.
TGCGCCAGCAGCCAAGTTTTTCCAGGGGTTCGGCCCCTCCACTTT
CASSQVFPGVRPLHF
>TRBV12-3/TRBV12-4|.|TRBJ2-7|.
TGTGCCAGCAGTGAGGGTTCCTACGAGCAGTACTTC
CASSEGSYEQYF
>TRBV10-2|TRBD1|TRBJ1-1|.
TGCGCCAGCACCTTGAGGACAGGGGAAGGGAACACTGAAGCTTTCTTT
CASTLRTGEGNTEAFF
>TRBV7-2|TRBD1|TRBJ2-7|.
TGTGCCAGCAGCCCCCGGACAGGGTCCTACGAGCAGTACTTC
CASSPRTGSYEQYF
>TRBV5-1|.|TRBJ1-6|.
TGCGCCAGCAGCTTGGGATATAGTGGAGGGTCACCCCTCCACTTT
CASSLGYSGGSPLHF
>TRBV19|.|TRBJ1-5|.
TGTGCCAGTAGTGAGGTGTCCCAGCCCCAGCATTTT
CASSEVSQPQHF
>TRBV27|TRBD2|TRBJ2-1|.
TGTGCCAGCACTACAGGGACTAGCGGGCAAAATGAGCAGTTCTTC
CASTTGTSGQNEQFF
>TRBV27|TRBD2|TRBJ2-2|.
TGTGCCAGCAGCCGGGGGGGCAGAGACACCGGGGAGCTGTTTTTT
CASSRGGRDTGELFF
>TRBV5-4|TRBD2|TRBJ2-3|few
TGTGCCAGCAGCCCGGGACTAGCGGGGGATACGCAGTATTTT
CASSPGLAGDTQYF
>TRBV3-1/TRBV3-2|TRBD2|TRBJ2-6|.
TGTGCCAGCAGCCCTTCTAGCGGGGGTTCCGGGGCCAACGTCCTGACTTTC
CASSPSSGGSGANVLTF
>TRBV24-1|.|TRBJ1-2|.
TGTGCCACCAGTGACGCGGGACCCTATGGCTACACCTTC
CATSDAGPYGYTF
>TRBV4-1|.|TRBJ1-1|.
TGCGCCAGCAGCCAAGAGGGGAGGGGCACTGAAGCTTTCTTT
CASSQEGRGTEAFF
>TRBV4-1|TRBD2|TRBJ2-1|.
TGCGCCAGCAGCCAGGGGAGACTAGCGGGGGGCCATTACAATGAGCAGTTCTTC
CASSQGRLAGGHYNEQFF
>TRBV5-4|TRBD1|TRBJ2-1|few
TGTGCCAGCAGCTCCCCAGCAGGGGGTTCCTACAATGAGCAGTTCTTC
CASSSPAGGSYNEQFF
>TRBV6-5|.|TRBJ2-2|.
TGTGCCAGCAGACAGTCGAACACCGGGGAGCTGTTTTTT
CASRQSNTGELFF